These 12 T cell receptor beta chains were sequenced from one sample in a study of T-cell memory formation after mild COVID-19. In TCRdb, the 5' RACE reads were re-called with MiXCR into one record per CDR3 protein. The profile shows roughly 450,000 distinct CDR3 sequences, around a sixth of them singletons. The sequencing input was PBMCs or a T cell subset sorted from them (not recorded which). Every receptor here comes from an adult woman who had mild COVID-19 (a few samples of this study predate the infection). Cell type and time point are not known.

V and J are TRBV5-1 and TRBJ1-4; D not resolved. Per germline, CDR1 SGHRS and CDR2 YFSETQ. There are 14 residues in the CDR3. Trimming took off 4 bases at V and 10 bases at J, with 17 bases between the two ends. Written as DNA, the CDR3 is TGCGCCAGCAGCCGTGACAAGGAGGGCGGAAAACTGTTTTTT. Translated, it gives CASSRDKEGGKLFF.

V gene TRBV7-9 combines with J gene TRBJ1-1, with D unresolved. V was shortened by 1 base and J by 8 bases, with 11 bases between the two germline ends. CDR3 size: 13 residues. Per germline, CDR1 SEHNR and CDR2 FQNEAQ (reference sequence). CDR3 coding DNA: TGTGCCAGCAGCTTAGATTTTCGGTGGGAAGCTTTCTTT. This gives the protein CASSLDFRWEAFF.

Only a few counts were recorded for this clonotype. The rearrangement links TRBV15 to TRBJ1-5, with 7 positions matching TRBD1. The CDR3 has 17 residues. V gave up 2 bases and J gave up 5 bases; unmatched junction bases: 12. Germline CDR1 reads LNHNV; CDR2 reads YYDKDF (reference sequence). DNA of the CDR3: TGTGCCACCAGCAGAATTCCTGACAGGGAAATCGATCAGCCCCAGCATTTT. It encodes CATSRIPDREIDQPQHF.

This chain links TRBV7-9 with TRBJ1-4, with D hard to call. Germline V gene sequence: CDR1 SEHNR, CDR2 FQNEAQ (reference sequence). Trimming shortened V by 2 bases and J by 4 bases, and 11 bases separated the two germline ends. The CDR3 runs 15 residues. CDR3 nucleotides: TGTGCCAGCAGCTTAATCTACGGGGATAATGAAAAACTGTTTTTT. Its protein is CASSLIYGDNEKLFF.

Only a few counts were recorded for this clonotype. The chain couples TRBV24-1 to TRBJ2-2; 7 nucleotides match TRBD1. The CDR3 has 17 amino acids. Trimming cost V 3 bases and J 2 bases; bases outside gene matches: 8. Germline CDR1 reads KGHDR; CDR2 reads SFDVKD. The CDR3, as DNA: TGTGCCACCAGTGATGCGGCCAGGGGGTCTAACACCGGGGAGCTGTTTTTT. Translating gives CATSDAARGSNTGELFF.

This rearrangement joins TRBV29-1 to TRBJ2-2; 8 bases line up with TRBD2. The junction had 7 bases not matched to a gene; V was cut back by 4 bases and J by 6 bases. This CDR3 is built from 14 residues. Germline V gene lookup returns CDR1 SQVTM and CDR2 ANQGSEA. The CDR3, as DNA: TGCAGCGTTGGGCGGGAGGTCGGGTCCGGGGAGCTGTTTTTT. It translates to CSVGREVGSGELFF.

This clonotype was observed a handful of times. The chain uses TRBV5-5 and TRBJ2-4; D gene ambiguous. Trimming shortened V by 0 bases and J by 0 bases, and 10 bases separated the two germline ends. CDR1 and CDR2 from the germline V gene are SGHKS and YYEKEE (reference sequence). The CDR3 length is 16 residues. The CDR3 nucleotides read TGTGCCAGCAGCTTGGGCTGGGATATAGCCAAAAACATTCAGTACTTC. It encodes CASSLGWDIAKNIQYF.

This clonotype was seen more than once but under ten times. This rearrangement joins TRBV20-1 to TRBJ1-2; tentatively, D is TRBD1 (6 bases). This CDR3 region has 15 residues. V lost 3 bases and J 2 bases, leaving 16 bases between the germline ends. Germline V gene sequence: CDR1 DFQATT, CDR2 SNEGSKA (reference sequence). CDR3 region: CSASGTTGSNYGYTF. The CDR3 DNA reads as TGCAGTGCTAGTGGGACGACAGGTTCGAACTATGGCTACACCTTC.

The J gene is TRBJ2-1, the V gene TRBV7-2, with a tentative D call TRBD2 (6 bases). The CDR3 runs 17 residues. Germline CDR1 SGHTA, CDR2 FQGNSA. Trimming took 2 bases from V and 5 from J, leaving 19 bases between them. The CDR3 protein is CASSLQLLAGSNNEQFF. DNA of the CDR3: TGTGCCAGCAGCTTACAGCTCTTGGCGGGATCTAACAATGAGCAGTTCTTC.

The chain combines TRBV12-3 or TRBV12-4 with TRBJ2-3; 9 bases line up with TRBD2. V shed 6 bases and J 7 bases; nucleotides not matched to a gene: 8. This CDR3 is built from 14 residues. CDR3 protein: CASRSGTSSHTQYF. CDR3 sequence (DNA): TGTGCCAGCAGGTCCGGGACTAGCTCGCATACGCAGTATTTT.

This chain links TRBV6-5 with TRBJ2-7, with TRBD1 matching 10 bases. CDR3 length equals 15 residues. After removal of 4 bases from V and 4 bases from J, the junction contained 7 bases not matched to a gene. Germline V gene lookup returns CDR1 MNHEY and CDR2 SVGAGI. The CDR3 sequence: CASSLRGTGAYEQYF. The CDR3 DNA follows: TGTGCCAGCAGTTTACGGGGGACAGGGGCTTACGAGCAGTACTTC.

The chain couples TRBV7-3 to TRBJ2-3, with D possibly matching TRBD2 (5 bases). Germline CDR1 reads SGHTA; CDR2 reads FQGTGA. This CDR3 is built from 14 residues. Trimming stripped 2 bases from V and 3 bases from J, with 9 bases between. Written as DNA, the CDR3 is TGTGCCAGCAGCTTATTGACGGGGACAGATACGCAGTATTTT. Its protein is CASSLLTGTDTQYF.